These 28 T cell receptor beta chains were sequenced from one sample in a study of immune evolution from preneoplasia to lung adenocarcinoma. The data were produced by immunoSEQ multiplex PCR, yet TCRdb's version contains in-frame clones alone and is incomplete. The sample consists of over 3,500 clones, more than 70% of them appearing once. Sequencing was done on a sample of FFPE lung adenocarcinoma in situ tissue. The receptors stem from a person aged 55-79 years with lung adenocarcinoma.

The CDR3 DNA reads TGTGCCAGCAGCTTATTGCCTGGGGAATACAATGAGCAGTTCTTC. Its translation: CASSLLPGEYNEQFF. This chain links TRBV7-6 with TRBJ2-1; D is undetermined. Germline CDR1 SGHVS, CDR2 FNYEAQ. CDR3 length: 15 residues. The V gene lost 2 bases and the J gene lost 4 bases, with 12 bases spanning the gap.

This clone was seen a single time. The chain employs TRBV11-2 and TRBJ2-5, with D maybe TRBD2 (5 bases). The CDR3 runs 15 residues. In germline, CDR1 is SGHAT, CDR2 FQNNGV. The V end was cut by 1 base, the J end by 5 bases, with 14 bases between. The CDR3 loop reads CASSLGGNVWETQYF. The CDR3 coding sequence is TGTGCCAGCAGCTTAGGAGGGAATGTTTGGGAGACCCAGTACTTC.

The chain recombines TRBV7-9 with TRBJ2-1, with 9 positions matching TRBD2. After removal of 6 bases from V and 2 bases from J, the junction contained 8 bases not matched to a gene. The length of the CDR3 is 16 residues. CDR1 is SEHNR and CDR2 is FQNEAQ in the germline V gene (reference sequence). The CDR3 region has the DNA TGTGCCAGCAGTACGACTAGCGGCCAGACCTACAATGAGCAGTTCTTC. This encodes CASSTTSGQTYNEQFF.

Turning to this clone: In this CDR3 the conserved last residue, phenylalanine or tryptophan, is missing, so a read error is likely. The DNA is omitted, as the CDR3 cannot be located on it reliably, and the CDR3 follows TCRdb's listing. This sequence joins TRBV20-1 and TRBJ1-2; the table names TRBD1, a call not compared with the DNA. The germline gives CDR1 DFQATT, CDR2 SNEGSKA (reference sequence). The length of the CDR3 is 11 amino acids, counting both ends. The CDR3 region is CSARDLRVIHP.

This clone appeared once. V usage is TRBV9 and J usage is TRBJ2-3; 10 nucleotides line up with TRBD2. In germline, CDR1 is SGDLS, CDR2 YYNGEE. Germline trimming cut 2 bases from V and 4 bases from J; bases unmatched to any gene: 10. The CDR3 runs 17 residues. This CDR3 reads CASSVRGLAGVSDTQYF. For the CDR3, the DNA is TGTGCCAGCAGCGTTCGGGGGCTAGCGGGAGTATCAGATACGCAGTATTTT.

This clone has only one observation. The CDR3 reads CASNFGQPQETQYF. The CDR3 region has the DNA TGCGCCAGCAACTTCGGACAGCCACAAGAGACCCAGTACTTC. The gene calls are TRBV5-1 and TRBJ2-5; weak D call: TRBD1 (6 bases). CDR3 length equals 14 residues. Looked up from germline, CDR1 is SGHRS and CDR2 is YFSETQ. Deletions cut 6 bases from V and 2 bases from J, with 14 bases between.

The chain couples TRBV7-9 to TRBJ2-1, with D perhaps given as TRBD1 or TRBD2 (6 bases each). From germline, CDR1 is SEHNR and CDR2 FQNEAQ (reference sequence). V was cut by 5 bases and J by 7 bases, with 15 bases left in between. CDR3 length equals 14 residues. The DNA for the CDR3 is TGTGCCAGCAGCGACAGGACCAGCGGGAATGAGCAGTTCTTC. Residues: CASSDRTSGNEQFF.

The chain has TRBV28 and TRBJ2-1; 11 bases are a match to TRBD2. Trimming cost V 1 base and J 9 bases; bases outside gene matches: 5. The germline V gene encodes CDR1 MDHEN and CDR2 SYDVKM. There are 15 residues in the CDR3. The CDR3 loop is CASSLSRLAGSEQFF. CDR3 nucleotides: TGTGCCAGCAGTTTATCCCGACTAGCGGGGAGTGAGCAGTTCTTC.

The chain is built from TRBV27 and TRBJ2-7; tentatively, D is TRBD1 or TRBD2 (5 bases each). Germline V CDR1 and CDR2: MNHEY, SMNVEV (reference sequence). The V end was cut by 5 bases, the J end by 6 bases, with 20 bases between. The CDR3 consists of 15 residues. The CDR3 sequence is CASSPFGTGISEQYF. The CDR3 nucleotides are TGTGCCAGCAGTCCTTTTGGGACGGGTATCTCCGAGCAGTACTTC.

The V gene is TRBV6-6, the J gene TRBJ1-2; D is unresolved. V gave up 7 bases and J gave up 2 bases, with 8 bases separating them. Germline values: CDR1 MNHNY, CDR2 SVGAGI (reference sequence). This CDR3 has 12 residues. The DNA of the CDR3 is TGTGCCAGCAAATTGGGGAACTATGGCTACACCTTC. Residues: CASKLGNYGYTF.

CDR3 sequence reads: CASSRSQGQGAFF. CDR3 nucleotides: TGTGCCAGCAGTCGATCCCAGGGACAGGGAGCTTTCTTT. The chain joins TRBV11-2 to TRBJ1-1; TRBD1 matches at 9 bases. Germline values: CDR1 SGHAT, CDR2 FQNNGV. The CDR3 length is 13 residues. V lost 6 bases and J lost 10; bases outside the gene matches: 9.

The CDR3, as DNA: TGTGCCTGGAGCCACGGCGGCGAGCAGTACTTC. This sequence encodes CAWSHGGEQYF. This chain links TRBV30 with TRBJ2-7; D unclear. This CDR3 has 11 amino acids. CDR1 and CDR2 from the germline V gene are GTSNPN and SVGIG (reference sequence). V shed 3 bases and J shed 6 bases, with 9 bases lying between them. Together with reference TRBV30 and TRBJ2-7, the CDR3 gives the full variable domain: SQTIHQWPATLVQPVGSPLSLECTVEGTSNPNLYWYRQAAGRGLQLLFYSVGIGQISSEVPQNLSASRPQDRQFILSSKKLLLSDSGFYLCAWSHGGEQYFGPGTRLTVT.

Points on this clone: Its ends do not fully match the called genes, so a read error is possible. The CDR3 DNA reads TGTGCTAGTGGTTTGGGACAGGGGGCAGTCGCCTTC. Its translation: CASGLGQGAVAF. This chain uses TRBV12-5 with TRBJ1-2; 10 bases fit TRBD1. The CDR3 is 12 amino acids. Germline V gene lookup returns CDR1 LGHNT and CDR2 FRNRAP.

The chain recombines TRBV5-1 with TRBJ2-3, with TRBD2 matching 9 bases. The V and J ends lost 6 bases and 5 bases, in that order; junction bases with no gene match: 10. Germline loops: CDR1 SGHRS, CDR2 YFSETQ. CDR3 length: 15 amino acids. In DNA, the CDR3 is TGCGCCAGCACAATCGGTAGCGGGGGAAAAGATACGCAGTATTTT. Translating it yields CASTIGSGGKDTQYF.

The rearrangement uses TRBV18 and TRBJ2-5; D is ambiguous. There are 13 residues in the CDR3. CDR1 KGHSH and CDR2 LQKENI come from the germline V gene. V dropped 3 bases and J dropped 5 bases, with 10 bases sitting between them. The CDR3 sequence: CASSPLGSETQYF. The DNA of the CDR3 is TGTGCCAGCTCACCCCTCGGTAGCGAGACCCAGTACTTC. The full variable domain, completed using reference TRBV18 and TRBJ2-5, is NAGVMQNPRHLVRRRGQEARLRCSPMKGHSHVYWYRQLPEEGLKFMVYLQKENIIDESGMPKERFSAEFPKEGPSILRIQQVVRGDSAAYFCASSPLGSETQYFGPGTRLLVL.

The chain couples TRBV6-1 to TRBJ1-5; TRBD1 might be the D (5 bases). V dropped 8 bases and J dropped 3 bases, with 11 bases sitting between them. Germline loops: CDR1 MNHNS, CDR2 SASEGT. The CDR3 is made up of 13 amino acids. CDR3 sequence: CASATATNQPQHF. The CDR3 nucleotides are TGTGCCAGCGCGACAGCTACCAATCAGCCCCAGCATTTT.

Concerning this clone itself: Compared with germline, one end of the junction differs, possibly owing to a read error. The rearrangement uses TRBV7-7 and TRBJ2-1; TRBD1 aligns across 7 bases. Germline loops: CDR1 SSHAT, CDR2 FNYEAQ (reference sequence). The CDR3 totals 16 residues. CDR3 sequence: CASSLRYTGEYNEQFF. The CDR3 DNA follows: TGTGCTAGCAGCTTACGTTACACAGGGGAGTACAATGAGCAGTTCTTC. Complete variable domain (other parts from reference TRBV7-7 and TRBJ2-1): GAGVSQSPRYKVTKRGQDVTLRCDPISSHATLYWYQQALGQGPEFLTYFNYEAQPDKSGLPSDRFSAERPEGSISTLTIQRTEQRDSAMYRCASSLRYTGEYNEQFFGPGTRLTVL.

V is TRBV2 and J is TRBJ1-1, with D unclear. The V end lost 6 bases, the J end lost 1 base, and 15 bases lay between the germline ends. The germline gives CDR1 SNHLY, CDR2 FYNNEI. The CDR3 extends over 15 amino acids. The CDR3 region is CASRPFKWENTEAFF. Here the CDR3 DNA reads TGTGCCAGCAGGCCCTTTAAATGGGAGAACACTGAAGCTTTCTTT.

This chain joins TRBV27 and TRBJ1-1; D is unresolved. Germline V gives CDR1 MNHEY, CDR2 SMNVEV (reference sequence). V lost 6 bases and J lost 0, with 14 bases in between. This CDR3 has 15 residues. CDR3 bases: TGTGCCAGCAGCCGACGGAGTCAGATGAACACTGAAGCTTTCTTT. Its translation is CASSRRSQMNTEAFF.

The J gene is TRBJ1-5, the V gene TRBV19, with D unclear. This CDR3 is 13 amino acids long. V dropped 4 bases and J dropped 6 bases, with 10 bases sitting between them. Germline V gene sequence: CDR1 LNHDA, CDR2 SQIVND (reference sequence). CDR3 sequence reads: CASSTRTAQPQHF. The CDR3 coding sequence is TGTGCCAGTAGTACCAGGACGGCTCAGCCCCAGCATTTT.

This chain uses TRBV30 with TRBJ2-1; 12 nucleotides align to TRBD2. Trimming cost V 2 bases and J 5 bases; bases outside gene matches: 7. Germline assignment: CDR1 GTSNPN and CDR2 SVGIG (reference sequence). The CDR3 covers 16 residues. CDR3 coding DNA: TGTGCCTGGAGTACACCTAGCGGGAGGGCCCACAATGAGCAGTTCTTC. It translates to CAWSTPSGRAHNEQFF. Looking up the rest from reference TRBV30 and TRBJ2-1 gives the full variable domain: SQTIHQWPATLVQPVGSPLSLECTVEGTSNPNLYWYRQAAGRGLQLLFYSVGIGQISSEVPQNLSASRPQDRQFILSSKKLLLSDSGFYLCAWSTPSGRAHNEQFFGPGTRLTVL.

The chain recombines TRBV2 with TRBJ1-1; D possibly corresponds to TRBD1 (6 bases). Germline V CDR1 and CDR2: SNHLY, FYNNEI. The CDR3 extends over 14 amino acids. V was cut by 3 bases and J by 2 bases, with 10 bases left in between. CDR3 bases: TGTGCCAGCAGTGAGGGGGGGGGCAACACTGAAGCTTTCTTT. Amino acid sequence: CASSEGGGNTEAFF.

V usage is TRBV28 and J usage is TRBJ1-5; D unclear. The length of the CDR3 is 11 residues. Trimming took 2 bases from V and 7 from J, leaving 3 bases between them. From germline, CDR1 is MDHEN and CDR2 SYDVKM. The CDR3 sequence: CASSLGQPQHF. The CDR3 nucleotides are TGTGCCAGCAGTTTAGGGCAGCCCCAGCATTTT.

V usage is TRBV6-1 and J usage is TRBJ2-1; D unclear. Germline assignment: CDR1 MNHNS and CDR2 SASEGT. Trimming pared 1 base from V and 9 bases from J, leaving 10 bases between. The CDR3 length is 13 residues. CDR3 in amino acids: CASSEDLMSEQFF. The DNA of the CDR3 is TGTGCCAGCAGTGAAGACCTGATGAGTGAGCAGTTCTTC.

The chain has TRBV2 and TRBJ1-2, with D uncertain. The V and J ends lost 3 bases and 8 bases respectively, with 7 bases between them. CDR3 size: 11 residues. The V gene's germline CDR1 is SNHLY and CDR2 FYNNEI. The CDR3 reads CASSDSLGYTF. The DNA for the CDR3 is TGTGCCAGCAGTGACTCCTTGGGCTACACCTTC.

The chain links TRBV21-1 to TRBJ2-7; the D call TRBD1 from the table was never checked on the DNA. TRBV21-1 is termed a pseudogene. The CDR3 spans 16 residues. Here the CDR3 reads CASSRCRATVRYEQYF. In DNA, the CDR3 is TGTGCCAGCAGCAGGTGCAGGGCTACAGTACGGTACGAGCAGTACTTC.

The chain combines TRBV14 with TRBJ1-1; D is possibly TRBD1 (6 bases). Germline CDR1 SGHDN, CDR2 FVKESK. V gave up 5 bases and J gave up 10 bases, with 14 bases separating them. This CDR3 has 12 amino acids. This CDR3 is CASSSRGRGAFF. The CDR3 DNA sequence: TGTGCCAGCAGCTCCCGGGGCAGGGGAGCTTTCTTT.

This chain links TRBV4-2 with TRBJ2-5; 11 bases are a match to TRBD2. With 1 base clipped from V and 5 bases from J, the junction kept 6 bases outside the gene matches. Per germline, CDR1 LGHNA and CDR2 YNFKEQ. CDR3 length: 16 amino acids. CDR3 protein: CASSQVISGRGETQYF. The CDR3 DNA is TGTGCCAGCAGCCAAGTTATTAGCGGGAGGGGGGAGACCCAGTACTTC.